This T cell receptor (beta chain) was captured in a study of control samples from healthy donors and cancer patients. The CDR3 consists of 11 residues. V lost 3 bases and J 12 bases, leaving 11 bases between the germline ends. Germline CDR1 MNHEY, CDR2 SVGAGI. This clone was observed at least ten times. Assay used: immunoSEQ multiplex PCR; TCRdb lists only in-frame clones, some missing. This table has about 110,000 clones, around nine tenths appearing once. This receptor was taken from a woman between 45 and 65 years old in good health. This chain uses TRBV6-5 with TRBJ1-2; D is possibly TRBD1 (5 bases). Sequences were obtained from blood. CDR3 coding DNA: TGTGCCAGCAGTTATTCGGGGCGCCACACCTTC. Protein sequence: CASSYSGRHTF.